Presented here are 18 T cell receptor beta chains from one specimen sequenced in a study of blood T cell repertoires in COVID-19. Clones were read by immunoSEQ multiplex PCR, and TCRdb kept only the in-frame ones, dropping some. The profile covers fewer than 200,000 clones, with approximately 86% appearing a single time and under 9% taken by the ten largest. Sequences were obtained from peripheral blood. The origin of the receptors is a middle-aged woman with COVID-19, enrolled during active disease.

This chain joins TRBV6-1 and TRBJ2-3, with D perhaps TRBD2 (7 bases). The CDR3 contains 17 residues. Trimming removed 3 bases from V and 0 bases from J, with 16 bases in between. The germline V gene has CDR1 MNHNS and CDR2 SASEGT. CDR3 DNA sequence: TGTGCCAGCAGTGAGTCCTTCGGGGGGACAAGCACAGATACGCAGTATTTT. Protein product: CASSESFGGTSTDTQYF.

V gene TRBV7-9 combines with J gene TRBJ2-1; a possible D gene is TRBD2 (6 bases). This CDR3 contains 12 residues. CDR1 is SEHNR and CDR2 is FQNEAQ in the germline V gene (reference sequence). V lost 6 bases and J lost 12, with 15 bases in between. The CDR3 bases are TGTGCCAGCAGGGCCCCGGGACTTCCGCAGTTCTTC. This sequence encodes CASRAPGLPQFF. Looking up the rest from reference TRBV7-9 and TRBJ2-1 gives the full variable domain: DTGVSQNPRHKITKRGQNVTFRCDPISEHNRLYWYRQTLGQGPEFLTYFQNEAQLEKSRLLSDRFSAERPKGSFSTLEIQRTEQGDSAMYLCASRAPGLPQFFGPGTRLTVL.

The chain employs TRBV6-2 or TRBV6-3 and TRBJ2-7; 15 bases match TRBD2. Looked up from germline, CDR1 is MNHEY and CDR2 is SVGEGT. The CDR3 is 18 amino acids. With 4 bases clipped from V and 0 bases from J, the junction kept 7 bases outside the gene matches. In DNA, the CDR3 is TGTGCCAGCAGTTTCAATCTGGGACTAGCGGGGGGCTCCTACGAGCAGTACTTC. Its protein product is CASSFNLGLAGGSYEQYF.

The chain recombines TRBV28 with TRBJ2-7; maybe TRBD2 (6 bases). Trimming left V 5 bases short and J 7 bases short, with 15 bases between. The CDR3 contains 13 residues. Germline CDR1 is MDHEN and CDR2 is SYDVKM. CDR3 residues: CASSAGTPGEQYF. CDR3 bases: TGTGCCAGCAGTGCCGGGACTCCGGGAGAGCAGTACTTC. Combining the CDR3 with reference TRBV28 and TRBJ2-7 gives the whole variable domain DVKVTQSSRYLVKRTGEKVFLECVQDMDHENMFWYRQDPGLGLRLIYFSYDVKMKEKGDIPEGYSVSREKKERFSLILESASTNQTSMYLCASSAGTPGEQYFGPGTRLTVT.

The V call is TRBV5-1, the J call TRBJ2-7, with D possibly being TRBD1 (7 bases). The CDR3 has 18 residues. The ends were cut back, 4 bases at V and 7 bases at J, with 30 bases in the middle. Germline values: CDR1 SGHRS, CDR2 YFSETQ. CDR3 DNA sequence: TGCGCCAGCAGCCCGAAGGCCGGGGATTGGGCAGGGGGGAGGGAGCAGTACTTC. This gives the protein CASSPKAGDWAGGREQYF. The complete variable domain, with remaining parts taken from reference TRBV5-1 and TRBJ2-7, reads KAGVTQTPRYLIKTRGQQVTLSCSPISGHRSVSWYQQTPGQGLQFLFEYFSETQRNKGNFPGRFSGRQFSNSRSEMNVSTLELGDSALYLCASSPKAGDWAGGREQYFGPGTRLTVT.

A single count supports this clone. This chain links TRBV20-1 with TRBJ2-7; D may be TRBD1 (6 bases). From germline, CDR1 is DFQATT and CDR2 SNEGSKA (reference sequence). The CDR3 consists of 10 residues. V dropped 6 bases and J dropped 7 bases, with 10 bases sitting between them. CDR3 coding DNA: TGCAGTGCCGTAGGGGGTGAGCAGTACTTC. It encodes CSAVGGEQYF.

V gene TRBV24-1 combines with J gene TRBJ2-5, with 8 bases that match TRBD1. V trimming: 4 bases; J trimming: 4 bases; junction bases outside the gene matches: 10. Germline CDR1 and CDR2: KGHDR and SFDVKD. This CDR3 is built from 16 residues. The CDR3 here is CATSDPTRGRGETQYF. The DNA for the CDR3 is TGTGCCACCAGTGACCCCACCAGGGGGCGAGGAGAGACCCAGTACTTC.

V and J are TRBV25-1 and TRBJ2-1, with a weak D call TRBD1 (6 bases). Germline CDR1 reads MGHDK; CDR2 reads SYGVNS. V was cut by 4 bases and J by 0 bases, with 10 bases left in between. The CDR3 is 15 amino acids. The CDR3 reads CASSVDRSSYNEQFF. The CDR3 DNA sequence: TGTGCCAGCAGTGTTGACAGGAGCTCCTACAATGAGCAGTTCTTC.

This clone is a singleton in its sample. J is TRBJ2-2 and V is TRBV7-6; a possible D gene is TRBD1 (6 bases). This CDR3 is 15 amino acids long. V was cut by 1 base and J by 4 bases, with 10 bases left in between. CDR1 SGHVS and CDR2 FNYEAQ come from the germline V gene. The CDR3 is CASSLVTGPTGELFF. The CDR3 bases are TGTGCCAGCAGCTTAGTTACAGGGCCCACCGGGGAGCTGTTTTTT.

The chain joins TRBV2 to TRBJ1-3; D remains unclear. Germline-derived CDR1 and CDR2 are SNHLY and FYNNEI. The CDR3 length is 13 residues. V lost 4 bases, J lost 5 bases, and 9 bases lay in between. The CDR3 sequence is CASSGGHRNTIYF. For the CDR3, the DNA is TGTGCCAGCAGTGGAGGCCACCGAAACACCATATATTTT.

A single count supports this clone. This chain links TRBV7-8 with TRBJ2-4; TRBD1 aligns across 9 bases. Germline values: CDR1 SGHVS, CDR2 FQNEAQ. Unmatched junction bases numbered 9, after V lost 4 bases and J lost 8 bases. The length of the CDR3 is 15 residues. The chain's CDR3 is CASSSYRTGEYIQYF. In DNA form, the CDR3 reads TGTGCCAGCAGCTCCTACAGGACAGGGGAATACATTCAGTACTTC. The complete variable domain, with remaining parts taken from reference TRBV7-8 and TRBJ2-4, reads GAGVSQSPRYKVAKRGQDVALRCDPISGHVSLFWYQQALGQGPEFLTYFQNEAQLDKSGLPSDRFFAERPEGSVSTLKIQRTQQEDSAVYLCASSSYRTGEYIQYFGAGTRLSVL.

The chain links TRBV28 to TRBJ1-1; TRBD1 matches 7 bases. V shed 7 bases and J 1 base; nucleotides not matched to a gene: 9. The CDR3 is 15 residues long. Germline CDR1 and CDR2: MDHEN and SYDVKM. DNA for the CDR3: TGTGCCAGCACCTGGGACAGAGCTTCGAACACTGAAGCTTTCTTT. It yields the protein CASTWDRASNTEAFF.

This chain links TRBV4-2 with TRBJ2-5, with 7 bases fitting TRBD1. The CDR3 is made up of 15 amino acids. The germline V gene has CDR1 LGHNA and CDR2 YNFKEQ. V dropped 0 bases and J dropped 2; count of bases not matched to a gene: 3. CDR3 in amino acids: CASSQEGQKQETQYF. The CDR3, as DNA: TGTGCCAGCAGCCAAGAGGGACAGAAGCAAGAGACCCAGTACTTC.

The chain is built from TRBV18 and TRBJ2-5, with 7 positions matching TRBD1. The CDR3 totals 15 residues. With 4 bases clipped from V and 0 bases from J, the junction kept 5 bases outside the gene matches. Germline lookup yields CDR1 KGHSH and CDR2 LQKENI. DNA for the CDR3: TGTGCCAGCTCACAAACAGGGGCCAACCAAGAGACCCAGTACTTC. This codes for CASSQTGANQETQYF.

This clone appeared a few times. The chain links TRBV4-1 to TRBJ1-5; 8 bases line up with TRBD1. V dropped 4 bases and J dropped 2; count of bases not matched to a gene: 7. The CDR3 consists of 16 residues. Germline assignment: CDR1 MGHRA and CDR2 YSYEKL. The CDR3 coding sequence is TGCGCCAGCAGCCCGATGCCGGGACAGGGCAATCAGCCCCAGCATTTT. Translation gives CASSPMPGQGNQPQHF.

The chain uses TRBV10-1 and TRBJ2-7; maybe TRBD1 (6 bases). V was pared by 0 bases and J by 0 bases, with 12 bases between. The CDR3 length is 16 residues. Germline V lookup: CDR1 WNHNN, CDR2 SYGVQD (reference sequence). DNA for the CDR3: TGCGCCAGCAGTGAGTCCGGGACACTAAGCTCCTACGAGCAGTACGTC. It encodes CASSESGTLSSYEQYV.

The chain's CDR3 is CATSLTSGSYEQYF. The DNA for the CDR3 is TGTGCCACCAGCTTGACTAGCGGATCCTACGAGCAGTACTTC. J is TRBJ2-7 and V is TRBV15, with 9 nucleotides matching TRBD2. The length of the CDR3 is 14 residues. Germline V gene data show CDR1 as LNHNV and CDR2 as YYDKDF (reference sequence). V shed 5 bases, J shed 1 base, and the junction held 3 bases outside the gene matches.

This clone was detected once. The CDR3 nucleotides read TGTGCCAGCAGCCTTGGACTAGCGGTTGTATACAATGAGCAGTTCTTC. It yields the protein CASSLGLAVVYNEQFF. The chain joins TRBV9 to TRBJ2-1; 10 nucleotides align to TRBD2. The CDR3 consists of 16 residues. CDR1 is SGDLS, CDR2 YYNGEE, per germline. The V segment lost 4 bases and the J segment 4 bases; nucleotides outside the gene matches: 8.